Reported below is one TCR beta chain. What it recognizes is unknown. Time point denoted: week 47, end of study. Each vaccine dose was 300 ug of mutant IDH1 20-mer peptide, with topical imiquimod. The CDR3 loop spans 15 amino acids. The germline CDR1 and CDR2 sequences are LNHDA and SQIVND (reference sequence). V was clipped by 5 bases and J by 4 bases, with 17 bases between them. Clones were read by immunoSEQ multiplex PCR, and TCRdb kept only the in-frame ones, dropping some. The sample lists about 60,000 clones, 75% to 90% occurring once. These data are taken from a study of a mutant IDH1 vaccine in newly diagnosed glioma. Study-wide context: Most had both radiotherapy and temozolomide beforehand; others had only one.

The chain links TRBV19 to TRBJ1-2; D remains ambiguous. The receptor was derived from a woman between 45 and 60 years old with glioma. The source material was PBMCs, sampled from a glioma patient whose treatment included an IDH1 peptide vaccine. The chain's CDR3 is CASSPRWDTVYGYTF. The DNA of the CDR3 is TGTGCCAGTAGTCCCCGTTGGGATACCGTCTATGGCTACACCTTC.